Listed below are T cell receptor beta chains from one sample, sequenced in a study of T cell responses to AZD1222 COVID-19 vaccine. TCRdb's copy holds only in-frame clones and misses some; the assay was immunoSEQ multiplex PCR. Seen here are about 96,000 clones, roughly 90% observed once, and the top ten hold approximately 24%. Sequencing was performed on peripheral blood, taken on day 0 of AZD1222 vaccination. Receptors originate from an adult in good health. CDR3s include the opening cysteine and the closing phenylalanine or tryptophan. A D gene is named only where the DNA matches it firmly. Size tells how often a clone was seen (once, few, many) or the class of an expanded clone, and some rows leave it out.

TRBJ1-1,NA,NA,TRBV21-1,TGTGCCAGCAGCGAATGCCGGACTGTTCCCGGAACTGAAGCTTTCTTT,CASSECRTVPGTEAFF
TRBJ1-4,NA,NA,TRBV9,TGTGCCAGCAGCGCCGTTGAGAGTGGTAGTTTTGAAAAACTGTTTTTT,CASSAVESGSFEKLFF
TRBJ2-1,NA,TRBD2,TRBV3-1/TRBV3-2,TGTGCCAGCAGCCAATTCACGAGAAGCGGGAGGGCCGCAAATGAGCAGTTCTTC,CASSQFTRSGRAANEQFF
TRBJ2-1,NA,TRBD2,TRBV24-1,TGTGCCACCAGTTCCTGGACTAGCGGGAGAACGGTGAACAATGAGCAGTTCTTC,CATSSWTSGRTVNNEQFF
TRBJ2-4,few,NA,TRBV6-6,TGTGCCAGCAGTCAGGACGGGAAAAACATTCAGTACTTC,CASSQDGKNIQYF
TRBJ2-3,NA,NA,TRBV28,TGTGCCAGCAGTCTCCCCCTAGCGACTAGCACAGATACGCAGTATTTT,CASSLPLATSTDTQYF
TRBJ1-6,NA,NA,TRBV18,TGTGCCAGCTCACCAAAAGGGTCCGATAATTCACCCCTCCACTTT,CASSPKGSDNSPLHF
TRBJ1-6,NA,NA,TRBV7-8,TGTGCCAGCAGCCATGACAGTTATAATTCACCCCTCCACTTT,CASSHDSYNSPLHF
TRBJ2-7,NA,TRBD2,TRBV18,TGTGCCAGCTCACCCGGGACTAGCGGGAGGAACGAGCAGTACTTC,CASSPGTSGRNEQYF
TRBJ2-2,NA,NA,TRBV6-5,TGTGCCAGCCTCACAGGGCCCACCGGGGAGCTGTTTTTT,CASLTGPTGELFF
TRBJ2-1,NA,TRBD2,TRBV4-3,TGCGCCAGTAGCCAAGTCTCGGGAGCGGGAGGGGGTGAGCAGTTCTTC,CASSQVSGAGGGEQFF
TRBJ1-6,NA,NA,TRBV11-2,TGTGCCAGCAGCTTCGAGGGGACTAATTCACCCCTCCACTTT,CASSFEGTNSPLHF
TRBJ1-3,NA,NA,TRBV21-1,TGTGCCAGCAGCCCCCGGGACATAGCCTCTGGAAACACCATATATTTT,CASSPRDIASGNTIYF
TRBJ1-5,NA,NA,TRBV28,TGTGCCAGCAGGTGGACAGCTAGCAATCAGCCCCAGCATTTT,CASRWTASNQPQHF
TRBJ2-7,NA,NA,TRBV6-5,TGTGCCAGCAGTACCGGACCGAGCTACGAGCAGTACTTC,CASSTGPSYEQYF
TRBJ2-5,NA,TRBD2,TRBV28,TGTGCCAGCAGTGTAGCGGGAGGGCCTGATAGGACCCAGTACTTC,CASSVAGGPDRTQYF
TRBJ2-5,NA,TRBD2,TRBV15,TGTGCCACCAGCCCCGGTGGGGGGGGGAGGGGACAAGAGACCCAGTACTTC,CATSPGGGGRGQETQYF
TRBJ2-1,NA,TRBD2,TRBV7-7,TGTGCTAGCAGCACCCGGCCTAGCGGGACTGCTGAGCAGTTCTTC,CASSTRPSGTAEQFF
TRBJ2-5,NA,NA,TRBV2,TGTGCCAGCACCCGAGATGAAGAGACCCAGTACTTC,CASTRDEETQYF
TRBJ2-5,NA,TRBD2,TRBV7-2,TGTGCCAGCAGCTTAGCGCTCTTAGCGGGGCACCAAGAGACCCAGTACTTC,CASSLALLAGHQETQYF
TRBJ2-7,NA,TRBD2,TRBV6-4,TGTGCCAGCAGGCCGGGACTAAAGAACGAGCAGTACTTC,CASRPGLKNEQYF
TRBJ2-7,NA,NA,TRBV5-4,TGTGCCAGCAGCTTGGGGCCTGACAGCCCCCTCTCGTACGAGCAGTACTTC,CASSLGPDSPLSYEQYF
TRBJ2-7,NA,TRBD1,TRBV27,TGTGCCAGCAGCTCCCGGACAGGGTACGAGCAGTACTTC,CASSSRTGYEQYF
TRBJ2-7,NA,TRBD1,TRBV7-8,TGTGCCAGCAGCTTAGTTCTTCCGGGACAGGGTGGGGAGCAGTACTTC,CASSLVLPGQGGEQYF
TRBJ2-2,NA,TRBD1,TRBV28,TGTGCCAGCAGTCCCCTTCGTCTCAGGACAGGGGGCACCGGGGAGCTGTTTTTT,CASSPLRLRTGGTGELFF
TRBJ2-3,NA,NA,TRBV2,TGTGCCAGCGCTGAAGGGGAACCGGCTACGCAGTATTTT,CASAEGEPATQYF
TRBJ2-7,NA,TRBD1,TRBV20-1,TGCAGTGCTAGTCGACAGGGCACCTACGAGCAGTACTTC,CSASRQGTYEQYF
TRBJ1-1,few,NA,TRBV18,TGTGCCAGCTCACCCCGGGAAGGGTTGAACACTGAAGCTTTCTTT,CASSPREGLNTEAFF
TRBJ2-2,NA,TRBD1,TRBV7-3,TGTGCCAGCAGCCGGACAGGGGCCCCCGGGGAGCTGTTTTTT,CASSRTGAPGELFF
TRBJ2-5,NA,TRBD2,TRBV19,TGTGCCAGTAGTATCGGACTAGCGGGAGATTTGGAACAAGAGACCCAGTACTTC,CASSIGLAGDLEQETQYF
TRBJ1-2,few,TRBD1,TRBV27,TGTGCCAGCTGGGGACAGGGTAACTATGGCTACACCTTC,CASWGQGNYGYTF
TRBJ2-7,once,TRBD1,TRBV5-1,TGCGCCAGCAGCTTTCCAGGATCCGGGACAGGGAGTCCCTACGAGCAGTACTTC,CASSFPGSGTGSPYEQYF
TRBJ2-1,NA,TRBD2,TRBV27,TGTGCCAGCCTACCGGGCGGGAGTCTAAATGAGCAGTTCTTC,CASLPGGSLNEQFF
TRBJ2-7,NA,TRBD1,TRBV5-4,TGTGCCAGCAGCTTGGGACAGGGTTCAACCTACGAGCAGTACTTC,CASSLGQGSTYEQYF
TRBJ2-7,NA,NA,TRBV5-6,TGTGCCAGCAGCCCTAACAGGCTCGCCGAGCAGTACTTC,CASSPNRLAEQYF
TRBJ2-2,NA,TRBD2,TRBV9,TGTGCCAGCGGGGGGACTAGCGGGGTAGCGGCGGAGCTGTTTTTT,CASGGTSGVAAELFF
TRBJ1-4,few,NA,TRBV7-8,TGTGCCAGCAGCCCAGGACAGCGGGCTAATGAAAAACTGTTTTTT,CASSPGQRANEKLFF
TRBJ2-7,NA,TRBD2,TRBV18,TGTGCCAGCTCACCACGGGCTAGCGGGAGCTCCTACGAGCAGTACTTC,CASSPRASGSSYEQYF
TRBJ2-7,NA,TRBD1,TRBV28,TGTGCCAGCACCGGGACAGGGGTGGGTTCGAATCTCTACGAGCAGTACTTC,CASTGTGVGSNLYEQYF
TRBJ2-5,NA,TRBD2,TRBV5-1,TGCGCCAGCAGCCCAACTAGCGGGTGGGAGACCCAGTACTTC,CASSPTSGWETQYF
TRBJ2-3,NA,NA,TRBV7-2,TGTGCCAGCACCTTCGACAGTAACACAGATACGCAGTATTTT,CASTFDSNTDTQYF
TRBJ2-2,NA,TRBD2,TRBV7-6,TGTGCCAGCAGCTTGGGGACTAGCGGAGTTGGCGGGGAGCTGTTTTTT,CASSLGTSGVGGELFF